This T cell receptor beta chain was sequenced for a study of shared clonotypes between healthy human individuals. Study context: Researchers assigned three CD4 naive, three CD4 memory, two CD8 naive and one CD8 memory plate to each donor. Overall study findings and caveats: It was expected that sequencing depth would affect clonotype sharing among donors. Across subsets, estimated richness was generally greater for naive than for memory populations. Against clonotypes common to all four donors, non-shared ones had lower generation probabilities.

A remark on this clone: Its antigen remains unknown.

The data were produced by immunoSEQ multiplex PCR, yet TCRdb's version contains in-frame clones alone and is incomplete. This table holds some 2,000,000 clones, over 85% found once. Terminally differentiated effector memory CD45RA+ cells were left out of the naive CD8 fraction, which was CD45RO-negative and positively selected for CCR7. The CDR3 totals 13 residues. Germline V gene lookup returns CDR1 PRHDT and CDR2 FYEKMQ (reference sequence). The V and J ends lost 5 bases and 5 bases respectively, with 12 bases between them. The receptor was derived from a young man in good health. The source material was naive CD8+ T cells sorted from blood. The chain joins TRBV13 to TRBJ1-1; D gene uncertain. The CDR3 coding sequence is TGTGCCAGCAGCGCCCGGGCGGGTACTGAAGCTTTCTTT. It codes for CASSARAGTEAFF.